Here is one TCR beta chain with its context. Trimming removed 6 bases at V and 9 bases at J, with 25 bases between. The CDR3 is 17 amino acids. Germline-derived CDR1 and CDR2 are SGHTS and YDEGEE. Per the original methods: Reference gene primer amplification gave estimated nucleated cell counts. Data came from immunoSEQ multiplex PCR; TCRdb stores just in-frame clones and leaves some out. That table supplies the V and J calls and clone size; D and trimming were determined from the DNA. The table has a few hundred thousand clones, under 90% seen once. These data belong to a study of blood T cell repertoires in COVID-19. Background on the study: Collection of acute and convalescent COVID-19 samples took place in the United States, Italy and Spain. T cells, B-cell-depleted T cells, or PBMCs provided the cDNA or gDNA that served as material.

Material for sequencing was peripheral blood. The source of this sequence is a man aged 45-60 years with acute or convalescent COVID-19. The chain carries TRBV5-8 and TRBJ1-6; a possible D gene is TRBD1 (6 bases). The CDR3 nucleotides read TGTGCCAGCAAACTTGCGGGGGCTACAGGAACGAGTTCACCCCTCCACTTT. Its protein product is CASKLAGATGTSSPLHF.